This T cell receptor (beta chain) was sequenced for a study of lymphopenia after photon versus proton radiotherapy. Study conclusions and caveats: Oligoclonal CD8+ Temra expansion after nadir drove photon patients' diversity drop. Proton therapy kept repertoires fairly stable, unlike photons, which gained effector/memory cells.

Germline CDR1 and CDR2: DFQATT and SNEGSKA (reference sequence). The CDR3 is 11 residues long. The V end was cut by 0 bases, the J end by 15 bases, with 12 bases between. The table came from immunoSEQ multiplex PCR; TCRdb's copy has only in-frame clones and leaves some out. The sample includes some 16,000 clones, 80% to 90% of them seen just once. In regard to this clone: The target antigen is unknown.

This sequence joins TRBV20-1 and TRBJ2-1; D may be TRBD2 (5 bases). This receptor was taken from a woman in her sixties or seventies with cholangiocarcinoma. Some clones in this sample may be carry-over from other donors' samples. The starting material was peripheral blood, obtained from a patient treated with proton-based radiotherapy. Here the CDR3 DNA reads TGCAGTGCTAGAGATCGGCGGGCCCTGTTCTTC. Its translation is CSARDRRALFF.